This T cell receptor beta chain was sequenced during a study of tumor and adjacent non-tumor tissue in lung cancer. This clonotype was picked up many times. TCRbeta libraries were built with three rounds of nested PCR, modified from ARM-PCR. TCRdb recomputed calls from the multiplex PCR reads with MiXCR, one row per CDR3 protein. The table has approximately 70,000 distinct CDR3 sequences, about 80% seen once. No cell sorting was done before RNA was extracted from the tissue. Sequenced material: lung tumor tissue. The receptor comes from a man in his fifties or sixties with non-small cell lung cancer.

CDR3 loop: CASSLGTPNTGELFF. The CDR3 nucleotides read TGTGCCAGCAGCTTGGGGACACCAAACACCGGGGAGCTGTTTTTT. This sequence joins TRBV5-5 and TRBJ2-2; tentative D call: TRBD1 (5 bases). Deletions cut 0 bases from V and 2 bases from J, with 8 bases between. Looked up from germline, CDR1 is SGHKS and CDR2 is YYEKEE (reference sequence). This CDR3 has 15 residues.